This T cell receptor (beta chain) stems from a study of T cell repertoires in cytomegalovirus infection. This CDR3 comprises 15 residues. Trimming pared 7 bases from V and 2 bases from J, leaving 18 bases between. With regard to this clonotype: Its antigen is unidentified.

The study's findings and limits: Clonotypes of TCR beta that were HLA-C-restricted and CMV-specific dominated the ex vivo response.

Each CDR3 protein is one row after TCRdb ran MiXCR on the reads. The data show approximately 990,000 distinct CDR3 sequences, around 30% seen once. The input for sequencing was cultured CD8+ T cells from PBMCs, taken from culture after CMV antigen stimulation. The chain links TRBV12-3 or TRBV12-4 to TRBJ2-7; D might be TRBD1 (5 bases). This receptor was taken from a human donor in good health (CMV status not recorded). Some clones in this sample may be carry-over from other donors' samples. The CDR3: CASTLTGSLPYEQYF. CDR3 nucleotides: TGTGCCAGCACCCTCACAGGATCTCTCCCCTACGAGCAGTACTTC.